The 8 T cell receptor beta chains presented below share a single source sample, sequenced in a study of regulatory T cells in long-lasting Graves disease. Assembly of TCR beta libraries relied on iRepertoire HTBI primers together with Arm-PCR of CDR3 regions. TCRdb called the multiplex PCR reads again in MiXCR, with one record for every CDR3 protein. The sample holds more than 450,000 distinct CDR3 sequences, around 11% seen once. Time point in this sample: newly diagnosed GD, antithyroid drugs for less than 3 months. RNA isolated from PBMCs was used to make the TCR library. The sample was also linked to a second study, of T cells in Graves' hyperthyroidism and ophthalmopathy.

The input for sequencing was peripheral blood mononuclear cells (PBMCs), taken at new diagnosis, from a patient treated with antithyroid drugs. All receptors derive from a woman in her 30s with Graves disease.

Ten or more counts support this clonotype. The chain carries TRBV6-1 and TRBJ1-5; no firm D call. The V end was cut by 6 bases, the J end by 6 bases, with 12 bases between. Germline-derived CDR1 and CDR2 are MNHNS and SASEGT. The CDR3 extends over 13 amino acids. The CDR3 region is CASSPRGPQPQHF. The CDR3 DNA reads TGTGCCAGCAGCCCGAGAGGGCCTCAGCCCCAGCATTTT.

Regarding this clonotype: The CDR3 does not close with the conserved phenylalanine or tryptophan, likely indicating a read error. CDR3 residues: CASSPNALMSNQPQHS. The CDR3 nucleotides are TGTGCCAGCTCACCTAACGCCCTGATGAGCAATCAGCCCCAGCATTCT. The V and J genes are TRBV18 and TRBJ1-5; D gene uncertain. From germline, CDR1 is KGHSH and CDR2 LQKENI. This CDR3 spans 16 amino acids. V was clipped by 3 bases and J by 1 base, with 13 bases between them.

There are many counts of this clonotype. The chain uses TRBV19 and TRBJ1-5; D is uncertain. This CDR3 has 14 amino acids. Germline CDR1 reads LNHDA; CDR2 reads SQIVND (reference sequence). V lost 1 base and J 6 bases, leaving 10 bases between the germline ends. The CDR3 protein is CASSIVVPIQPQHF. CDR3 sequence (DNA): TGTGCCAGTAGTATAGTAGTTCCGATTCAGCCCCAGCATTTT.

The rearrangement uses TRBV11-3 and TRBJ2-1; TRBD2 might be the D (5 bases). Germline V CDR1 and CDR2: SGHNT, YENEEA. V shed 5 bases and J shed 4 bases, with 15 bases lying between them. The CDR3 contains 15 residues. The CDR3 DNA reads TGTGCCAGCAGCCGACTAACGGAAAATTACAATGAGCAGTTCTTC. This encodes CASSRLTENYNEQFF. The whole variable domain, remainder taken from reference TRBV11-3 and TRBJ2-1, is EAGVVQSPRYKIIEKKQPVAFWCNPISGHNTLYWYLQNLGQGPELLIRYENEEAVDDSQLPKDRFSAERLKGVDSTLKIQPAELGDSAVYLCASSRLTENYNEQFFGPGTRLTVL.

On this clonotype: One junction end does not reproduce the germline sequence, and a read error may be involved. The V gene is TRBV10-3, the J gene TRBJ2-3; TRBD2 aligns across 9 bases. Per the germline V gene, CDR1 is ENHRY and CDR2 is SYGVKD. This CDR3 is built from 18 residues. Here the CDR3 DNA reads TGTGCCACCAGTGCCCCTAGCGGGAACAGAGTGAGCGCAGATACGCAGTATTTT. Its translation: CATSAPSGNRVSADTQYF.

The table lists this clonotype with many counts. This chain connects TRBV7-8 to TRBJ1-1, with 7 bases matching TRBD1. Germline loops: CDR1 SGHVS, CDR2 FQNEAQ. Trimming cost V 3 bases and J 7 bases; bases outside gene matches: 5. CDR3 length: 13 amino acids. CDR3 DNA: TGTGCCAGCAGCTTCATTGGGGACAGTGAAGCTTTCTTT. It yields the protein CASSFIGDSEAFF.

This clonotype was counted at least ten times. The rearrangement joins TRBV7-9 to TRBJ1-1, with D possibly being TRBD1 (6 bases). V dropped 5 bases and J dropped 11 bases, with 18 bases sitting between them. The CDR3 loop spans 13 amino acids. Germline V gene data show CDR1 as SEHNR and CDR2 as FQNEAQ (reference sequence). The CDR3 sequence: CASSTRQALKAFF. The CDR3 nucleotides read TGTGCCAGCAGCACCCGACAGGCCCTCAAGGCTTTCTTT.

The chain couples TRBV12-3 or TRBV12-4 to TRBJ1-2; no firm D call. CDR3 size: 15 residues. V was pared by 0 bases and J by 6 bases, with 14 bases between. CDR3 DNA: TGTGCCAGCAGTTTAGCGCGAGACCCTCCTCATGGCTACACCTTC. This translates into CASSLARDPPHGYTF.